This section outlines one TCR beta chain sequence together with its context. Its target is unknown. This sample was included in a study of T cell responses to AZD1222 COVID-19 vaccine. Overall study findings and caveats: White British donors predominated, females outnumbered males, and clonal diversity was possibly underestimated. Baseline seropositives among AZD1222 recipients totaled only 6 or 7.

This CDR3 is built from 14 residues. The germline V gene encodes CDR1 KGHSY and CDR2 FQNENV. J was trimmed by 2 bases and V by 3 bases; bases with no gene match: 2. Libraries were prepared by immunoSEQ multiplex PCR; TCRdb keeps only in-frame clonotypes and omits some of them. Of roughly 180,000 clones listed, around 91% are singletons. This material consisted of peripheral blood, taken on day 0 of AZD1222 vaccination. The rearrangement uses TRBV16 and TRBJ2-5; 8 nucleotides line up with TRBD2. The sequence came from an adult in good health. The CDR3 region is CASSHAGGQETQYF. The DNA for the CDR3 is TGTGCCAGCAGCCACGCGGGGGGACAAGAGACCCAGTACTTC.